This is a list of T cell receptor beta chains from one sample in a study of T cell responses to AZD1222 COVID-19 vaccine. TCRdb's table, derived via immunoSEQ multiplex PCR, lists solely in-frame clones and lacks some. The sample has some 200,000 clones; roughly nine tenths are singletons. The sample here was peripheral blood, taken 28 days after the second AZD1222 dose. The origin of the receptors is an adult who received the AZD1222 COVID-19 vaccine. Each CDR3 is given with its conserved first and last residue. Each record gives: clone size, V gene, J gene, D gene, CDR3 DNA, CDR3 protein. A D gene is named only where the DNA matches it firmly. A clone size is listed for some rows: how often the clone was seen (once, few, many), or a class if it is expanded.

clone size: .; V gene: TRBV27; J gene: TRBJ1-4; D gene: .; CDR3 DNA: TGTGCCAGCAGCAAGACCCAGGGGAACGCTAATGAAAAACTGTTTTTT; CDR3 protein: CASSKTQGNANEKLFF
clone size: once; V gene: TRBV7-2; J gene: TRBJ1-2; D gene: TRBD1; CDR3 DNA: TGTGCCAGCAGCTTTGACAGGGGGCTTGGCTACACCTTC; CDR3 protein: CASSFDRGLGYTF
clone size: .; V gene: TRBV5-1; J gene: TRBJ2-5; D gene: .; CDR3 DNA: TGCGCCAGCAGACGGCGGTCCATCCAAGAGACCCAGTACTTC; CDR3 protein: CASRRRSIQETQYF
clone size: .; V gene: TRBV4-3; J gene: TRBJ1-1; D gene: TRBD1; CDR3 DNA: TGCGCCAGCAGCCAAGATTCGTACGGACAGGGGGCGAGCACTGAAGCTTTCTTT; CDR3 protein: CASSQDSYGQGASTEAFF
clone size: .; V gene: TRBV29-1; J gene: TRBJ2-5; D gene: TRBD2; CDR3 DNA: TGCAGCGTTGAGCTCAGCGGGGTTATTCAAGAGACCCAGTACTTC; CDR3 protein: CSVELSGVIQETQYF
clone size: .; V gene: TRBV19; J gene: TRBJ1-5; D gene: .; CDR3 DNA: TGTGCCAGTAGTATAAAATGGGGGGCCGGGAGCAATCAGCCCCAGCATTTT; CDR3 protein: CASSIKWGAGSNQPQHF
clone size: .; V gene: TRBV7-9; J gene: TRBJ1-6; D gene: .; CDR3 DNA: TGTGCCAGCAGCCCCGGGACCGCTCGACCCCTCCACTTT; CDR3 protein: CASSPGTARPLHF
clone size: few; V gene: TRBV25-1; J gene: TRBJ1-2; D gene: TRBD1; CDR3 DNA: TGTGCCAGCAGGGATAGGGACAGGGTTGGCTACACCTTC; CDR3 protein: CASRDRDRVGYTF
clone size: .; V gene: TRBV15; J gene: TRBJ1-1; D gene: .; CDR3 DNA: TGTGCCACCAGCAGATTCGGGGGGAGGAGCCGGGAGAACACTGAAGCTTTCTTT; CDR3 protein: CATSRFGGRSRENTEAFF
clone size: .; V gene: TRBV11-2; J gene: TRBJ2-7; D gene: .; CDR3 DNA: TGTGCCAGCAGTTCGGGTGGTGTGCAGTACTTC; CDR3 protein: CASSSGGVQYF
clone size: .; V gene: TRBV5-4; J gene: TRBJ2-1; D gene: .; CDR3 DNA: TGTGCCAGCAGCCTTATAGGTAGCGGTAAAGGTAATGGGCAGTTCTTC; CDR3 protein: CASSLIGSGKGNGQFF
clone size: .; V gene: TRBV7-9; J gene: TRBJ2-4; D gene: TRBD2; CDR3 DNA: TGTGCCAGCAGTCGCGGACTAGCGGGGGGGATATACTTC; CDR3 protein: CASSRGLAGGIYF
clone size: .; V gene: TRBV30; J gene: TRBJ1-2; D gene: .; CDR3 DNA: TGTGCCTGGAGTTATTGGGGGCGAGGTGATGGCTACACCTTC; CDR3 protein: CAWSYWGRGDGYTF
clone size: once; V gene: TRBV10-2; J gene: TRBJ1-1; D gene: .; CDR3 DNA: TGCGCCAGCAGTGAACAGGGAGGCACTGAAGCTTTCTTT; CDR3 protein: CASSEQGGTEAFF
clone size: .; V gene: TRBV28; J gene: TRBJ1-1; D gene: .; CDR3 DNA: TGTGCCAGCAGACGGAGGGTCATGAACACTGAAGCTTTCTTT; CDR3 protein: CASRRRVMNTEAFF
clone size: .; V gene: TRBV5-6; J gene: TRBJ1-6; D gene: .; CDR3 DNA: TGTGCCAGCAGCCTCCAGGGAGGGGCGACTAATTCACCCCTCCACTTT; CDR3 protein: CASSLQGGATNSPLHF
clone size: .; V gene: TRBV7-2; J gene: TRBJ1-3; D gene: TRBD1; CDR3 DNA: TGTGCCAGCAGCTTATCCCCGGGGACAGCTGGAAACACCATATATTTT; CDR3 protein: CASSLSPGTAGNTIYF
clone size: .; V gene: TRBV5-8; J gene: TRBJ1-5; D gene: .; CDR3 DNA: TGTGCCAGCAGCTTCTCAGGGAGGAGAGGCAGCAATCAGCCCCAGCATTTT; CDR3 protein: CASSFSGRRGSNQPQHF
clone size: .; V gene: TRBV2; J gene: TRBJ1-4; D gene: .; CDR3 DNA: TGTGCCAGCCGGGCTTTTACCGAAAAACTGTTTTTT; CDR3 protein: CASRAFTEKLFF
clone size: few; V gene: TRBV5-8; J gene: TRBJ1-4; D gene: .; CDR3 DNA: TGTGCCAGCAGCCCCCTGCTCCCCAATGAAAAACTGTTTTTT; CDR3 protein: CASSPLLPNEKLFF
clone size: .; V gene: TRBV27; J gene: TRBJ1-2; D gene: .; CDR3 DNA: TGTGCCAGCAGTTTTTCTCCGATGGGGGATAACTATGGCTACACCTTC; CDR3 protein: CASSFSPMGDNYGYTF
clone size: .; V gene: TRBV19; J gene: TRBJ1-1; D gene: TRBD1; CDR3 DNA: TGTGCCAGTAGTACGCCACACCGGGACAGAAACACTGAAGCTTTCTTT; CDR3 protein: CASSTPHRDRNTEAFF
clone size: few; V gene: TRBV11-2; J gene: TRBJ2-2; D gene: .; CDR3 DNA: TGTGCCACCACGGACACCGGGGAGCTGTTTTTT; CDR3 protein: CATTDTGELFF
clone size: .; V gene: TRBV5-1; J gene: TRBJ2-1; D gene: TRBD2; CDR3 DNA: TGCGCCAGCAGCTCCTGGACTAGCCTGGGGAATGAGCAGTTCTTC; CDR3 protein: CASSSWTSLGNEQFF
clone size: .; V gene: TRBV29-1; J gene: TRBJ2-7; D gene: .; CDR3 DNA: TGCAGCGTGGGGCCCGGGCCCTCCTACGAGCAGTACTTC; CDR3 protein: CSVGPGPSYEQYF
clone size: .; V gene: TRBV24-1; J gene: TRBJ2-2; D gene: TRBD2; CDR3 DNA: TGTGCCACCAGTGATTCGAGGCGGGGGGCCCCAGACACCGGGGAGCTGTTTTTT; CDR3 protein: CATSDSRRGAPDTGELFF
clone size: .; V gene: TRBV7-9; J gene: TRBJ1-2; D gene: .; CDR3 DNA: TGTGCCAGCAGCCCCCCGGAGGGCAGGCTCCCTATGAACACCTTC; CDR3 protein: CASSPPEGRLPMNTF
clone size: .; V gene: TRBV3-1/TRBV3-2; J gene: TRBJ1-5; D gene: .; CDR3 DNA: TGTGCCAGCAGCCAAAGTCGAAATCAGCCCCAGCATTTT; CDR3 protein: CASSQSRNQPQHF
clone size: .; V gene: TRBV18; J gene: TRBJ1-2; D gene: .; CDR3 DNA: TGTGCCAGCTCACAAGGGTCTAACTATGGCTACACCTTC; CDR3 protein: CASSQGSNYGYTF
clone size: .; V gene: TRBV7-2; J gene: TRBJ1-1; D gene: .; CDR3 DNA: TGTGCCAGCAGCTTAGCCCCCCTTATGAACACTGAAGCTTTCTTT; CDR3 protein: CASSLAPLMNTEAFF
clone size: few; V gene: TRBV28; J gene: TRBJ2-7; D gene: .; CDR3 DNA: TGTGCCAGCAGTTTTACGGCTATTGAGCAGTACTTC; CDR3 protein: CASSFTAIEQYF
clone size: .; V gene: TRBV5-6; J gene: TRBJ2-5; D gene: TRBD1; CDR3 DNA: TGTGCCAGCAGCTACGGACAGGGGAGAGAGACCCAGTACTTC; CDR3 protein: CASSYGQGRETQYF
clone size: .; V gene: TRBV14; J gene: TRBJ1-4; D gene: .; CDR3 DNA: TGTGCCAGCAGCCAAGTATCAGGAGTCAATGAAAAACTGTTTTTT; CDR3 protein: CASSQVSGVNEKLFF
clone size: .; V gene: TRBV2; J gene: TRBJ2-7; D gene: .; CDR3 DNA: TGTGCCAGCAGTGTAAGCTCCGTGGGCGAGCAGTACTTC; CDR3 protein: CASSVSSVGEQYF
clone size: .; V gene: TRBV24-1; J gene: TRBJ1-2; D gene: .; CDR3 DNA: TGTGCCACCAGTGCCGCCGGGGGAGGTGGCTACACCTTC; CDR3 protein: CATSAAGGGGYTF
clone size: .; V gene: TRBV19; J gene: TRBJ1-6; D gene: .; CDR3 DNA: TGTGCCAGTAGTATGTGGCAGGGACATCGTTCACCCCTCCACTTT; CDR3 protein: CASSMWQGHRSPLHF
clone size: .; V gene: TRBV27; J gene: TRBJ1-2; D gene: .; CDR3 DNA: TGTGCCAGCAGTTTATCGCCCGACCAGGGAAACAACTATGGCTACACCTTC; CDR3 protein: CASSLSPDQGNNYGYTF
clone size: .; V gene: TRBV10-1; J gene: TRBJ2-3; D gene: .; CDR3 DNA: TGCGCCAGCAGCATGGACCCTAGCACAGATACGCAGTATTTT; CDR3 protein: CASSMDPSTDTQYF
clone size: .; V gene: TRBV4-3; J gene: TRBJ1-2; D gene: TRBD1; CDR3 DNA: TGCGCCAGCAGCCAAGAGTGGACAGGGGAATATGGCTACACCTTC; CDR3 protein: CASSQEWTGEYGYTF
clone size: .; V gene: TRBV30; J gene: TRBJ2-7; D gene: .; CDR3 DNA: TGTGCCTGGAGTGTACAAGTTTCCAGACTGAGCTCCTACGAGCAGTACTTC; CDR3 protein: CAWSVQVSRLSSYEQYF
clone size: .; V gene: TRBV7-9; J gene: TRBJ1-2; D gene: .; CDR3 DNA: TGTGCCAGCAGCTTAGACTATAACTATGGCTACACCTTC; CDR3 protein: CASSLDYNYGYTF
clone size: .; V gene: TRBV10-1; J gene: TRBJ2-3; D gene: .; CDR3 DNA: TGCGCCAGCAGTGAGTCGATAGTTGGCTACCCAGATACGCAGTATTTT; CDR3 protein: CASSESIVGYPDTQYF
clone size: .; V gene: TRBV27; J gene: TRBJ1-5; D gene: TRBD1; CDR3 DNA: TGTGCCAGCGCCACAGGGGATCAGCCCCAGCATTTT; CDR3 protein: CASATGDQPQHF
clone size: .; V gene: TRBV7-9; J gene: TRBJ2-3; D gene: .; CDR3 DNA: TGTGCCAGCAGCTTGTCCCGACAGTTAGATACGCAGTATTTT; CDR3 protein: CASSLSRQLDTQYF
clone size: .; V gene: TRBV4-2; J gene: TRBJ2-5; D gene: .; CDR3 DNA: TGTGCCAGCAGCCAAGGAGTGGGACTCTGGGAGACCCAGTACTTC; CDR3 protein: CASSQGVGLWETQYF
clone size: .; V gene: TRBV6-1; J gene: TRBJ2-7; D gene: .; CDR3 DNA: TGTGCCAGCAGTGAGACAGGTTACGAGCAGTACTTC; CDR3 protein: CASSETGYEQYF
clone size: .; V gene: TRBV7-2; J gene: TRBJ2-3; D gene: TRBD2; CDR3 DNA: TGTGCCAGCAGCTTAGAAGGACTAGCGGGAGGGAAGACAGATACGCAGTATTTT; CDR3 protein: CASSLEGLAGGKTDTQYF
clone size: .; V gene: TRBV5-4; J gene: TRBJ1-1; D gene: .; CDR3 DNA: TGTGCCAGCAGCCGGGGGGGGTCGAACACTGAAGCTTTCTTT; CDR3 protein: CASSRGGSNTEAFF
clone size: .; V gene: TRBV6-2/TRBV6-3; J gene: TRBJ2-2; D gene: .; CDR3 DNA: TGTGCCAGCAGTTACCAAACAGGGCGCACCGGGGAGCTGTTTTTT; CDR3 protein: CASSYQTGRTGELFF
clone size: once; V gene: TRBV5-1; J gene: TRBJ2-1; D gene: TRBD2; CDR3 DNA: TGCGCCAGCAGCCCGGGACTAGCGGGAGCCAATGAGCAGTTCTTC; CDR3 protein: CASSPGLAGANEQFF
clone size: once; V gene: TRBV20-1; J gene: TRBJ2-3; D gene: .; CDR3 DNA: TGCAGTGCTAGTAGTCCGCTAGATAGGTCAGATACGCAGTATTTT; CDR3 protein: CSASSPLDRSDTQYF
clone size: .; V gene: TRBV5-6; J gene: TRBJ2-2; D gene: .; CDR3 DNA: TGTGCCAGCAGCTTTGGGGGTACGAACACCGGGGAGCTGTTTTTT; CDR3 protein: CASSFGGTNTGELFF
clone size: .; V gene: TRBV7-9; J gene: TRBJ1-1; D gene: TRBD1; CDR3 DNA: TGTGCCAGCAGCTCAGACGGGACAGCGAACACTGAAGCTTTCTTT; CDR3 protein: CASSSDGTANTEAFF
clone size: .; V gene: TRBV7-2; J gene: TRBJ1-4; D gene: TRBD1; CDR3 DNA: TGTGCCAGCAGCCCAGAGCCTGGGACAGCATTTGAAAAACTGTTTTTT; CDR3 protein: CASSPEPGTAFEKLFF
clone size: once; V gene: TRBV4-1; J gene: TRBJ2-2; D gene: .; CDR3 DNA: TGCGCCAGCAGCCATCCTAGTTCATTCGGGGAGCTGTTTTTT; CDR3 protein: CASSHPSSFGELFF